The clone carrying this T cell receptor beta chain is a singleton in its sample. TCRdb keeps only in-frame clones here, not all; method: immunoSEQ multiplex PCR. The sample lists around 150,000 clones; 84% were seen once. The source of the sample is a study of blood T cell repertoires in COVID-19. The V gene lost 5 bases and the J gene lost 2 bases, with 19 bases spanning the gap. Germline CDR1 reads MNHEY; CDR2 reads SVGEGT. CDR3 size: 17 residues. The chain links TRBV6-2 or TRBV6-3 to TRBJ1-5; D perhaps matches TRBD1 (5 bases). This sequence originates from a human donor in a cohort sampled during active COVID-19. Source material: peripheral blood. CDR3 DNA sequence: TGTGCCAGCAGTCAACTGGCCTCGGGGGAGGGCAATCAGCCCCAGCATTTT. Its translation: CASSQLASGEGNQPQHF.